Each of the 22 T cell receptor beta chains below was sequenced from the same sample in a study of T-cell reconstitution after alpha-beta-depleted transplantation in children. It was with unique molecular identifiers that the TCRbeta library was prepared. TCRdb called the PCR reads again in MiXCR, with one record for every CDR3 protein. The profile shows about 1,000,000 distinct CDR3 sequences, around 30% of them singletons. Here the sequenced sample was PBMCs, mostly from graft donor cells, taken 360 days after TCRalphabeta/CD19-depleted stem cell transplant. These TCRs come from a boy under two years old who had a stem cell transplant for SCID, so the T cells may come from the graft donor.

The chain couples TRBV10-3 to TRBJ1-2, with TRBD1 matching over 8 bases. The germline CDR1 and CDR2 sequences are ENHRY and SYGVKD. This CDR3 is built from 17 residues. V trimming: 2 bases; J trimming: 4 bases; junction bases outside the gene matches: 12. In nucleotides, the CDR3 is TGTGCCATCAGTGAGGTTTTAGGAACAGGGGGGCTCTATGGCTACACCTTC. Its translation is CAISEVLGTGGLYGYTF.

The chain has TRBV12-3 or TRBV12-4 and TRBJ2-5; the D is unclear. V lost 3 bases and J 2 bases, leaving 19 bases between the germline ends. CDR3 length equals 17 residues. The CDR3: CASSFSLLEVGQETQYF. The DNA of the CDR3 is TGTGCCAGCAGTTTTTCCCTTCTTGAGGTGGGTCAAGAGACCCAGTACTTC.

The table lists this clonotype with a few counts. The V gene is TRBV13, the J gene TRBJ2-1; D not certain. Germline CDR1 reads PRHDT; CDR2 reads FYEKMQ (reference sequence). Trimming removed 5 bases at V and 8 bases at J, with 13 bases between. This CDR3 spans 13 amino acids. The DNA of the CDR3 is TGTGCCAGCAGCCGCCACCTTGGCTATGAGCAGTTCTTC. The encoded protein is CASSRHLGYEQFF.

CDR3 DNA sequence: TGTGCCAGCAGCTTAAATCCCAGGGGCTTGTACCAAGAGACCCAGTACTTC. Its translation: CASSLNPRGLYQETQYF. The J gene is TRBJ2-5, the V gene TRBV7-8, with D maybe TRBD1 (6 bases). The CDR3 is made up of 17 amino acids. Per the germline V gene, CDR1 is SGHVS and CDR2 is FQNEAQ. V lost 2 bases and J lost 0, with 16 bases in between. Using reference TRBV7-8 and TRBJ2-5 for the parts outside the CDR3, the full variable domain is GAGVSQSPRYKVAKRGQDVALRCDPISGHVSLFWYQQALGQGPEFLTYFQNEAQLDKSGLPSDRFFAERPEGSVSTLKIQRTQQEDSAVYLCASSLNPRGLYQETQYFGPGTRLLVL.

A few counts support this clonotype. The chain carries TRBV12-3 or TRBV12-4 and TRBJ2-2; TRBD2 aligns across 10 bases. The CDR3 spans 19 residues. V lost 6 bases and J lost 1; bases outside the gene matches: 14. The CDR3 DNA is TGTGCCAGCAGCCCCTCCCTCCTAGCGGGGGAAATGAACACCGGGGAGCTGTTTTTT. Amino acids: CASSPSLLAGEMNTGELFF.

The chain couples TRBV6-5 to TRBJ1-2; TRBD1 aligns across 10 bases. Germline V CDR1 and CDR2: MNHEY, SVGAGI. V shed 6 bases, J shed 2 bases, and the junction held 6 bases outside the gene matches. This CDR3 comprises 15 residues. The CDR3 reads CASRGQGRWNYGYTF. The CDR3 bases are TGTGCCAGCAGGGGACAGGGGCGGTGGAACTATGGCTACACCTTC.

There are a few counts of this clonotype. The CDR3 sequence is CASSQVSLLGGQSPYNEQFF. The CDR3 DNA reads TGTGCCAGCAGCCAAGTTTCTCTGCTAGGGGGCCAGAGTCCCTACAATGAGCAGTTCTTC. J is TRBJ2-1 and V is TRBV4-2; 7 bases fit TRBD1. Germline V gene sequence: CDR1 LGHNA, CDR2 YNFKEQ. The J segment lost 2 bases and the V segment lost 1 base, leaving 17 bases of the junction unmatched. This CDR3 region has 20 residues.

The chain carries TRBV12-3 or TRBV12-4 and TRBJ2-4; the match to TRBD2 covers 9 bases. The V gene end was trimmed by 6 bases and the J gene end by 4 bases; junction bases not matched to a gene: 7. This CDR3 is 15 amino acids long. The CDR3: CASSRGGAAKNIQYF. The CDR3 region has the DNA TGTGCCAGCAGCCGCGGGGGGGCCGCGAAAAACATTCAGTACTTC.

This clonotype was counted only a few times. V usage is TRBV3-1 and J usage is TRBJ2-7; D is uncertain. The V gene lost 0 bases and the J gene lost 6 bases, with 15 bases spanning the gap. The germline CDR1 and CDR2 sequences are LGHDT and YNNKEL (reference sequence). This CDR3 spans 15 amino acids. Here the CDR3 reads CASSQDLGPVREQYF. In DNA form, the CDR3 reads TGTGCCAGCAGCCAAGATCTTGGTCCCGTCCGCGAGCAGTACTTC.

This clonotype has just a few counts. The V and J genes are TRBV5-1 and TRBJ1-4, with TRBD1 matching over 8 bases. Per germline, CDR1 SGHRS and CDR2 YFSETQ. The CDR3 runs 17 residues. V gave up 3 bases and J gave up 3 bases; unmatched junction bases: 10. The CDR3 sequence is CASSSGQGGLANEKLFF. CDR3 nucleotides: TGCGCCAGCAGCTCAGGACAGGGCGGTTTGGCTAATGAAAAACTGTTTTTT. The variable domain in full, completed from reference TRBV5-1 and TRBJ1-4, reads KAGVTQTPRYLIKTRGQQVTLSCSPISGHRSVSWYQQTPGQGLQFLFEYFSETQRNKGNFPGRFSGRQFSNSRSEMNVSTLELGDSALYLCASSSGQGGLANEKLFFGSGTQLSVL.

The CDR3 loop is CASSLEGGGWEQFF. The CDR3 DNA follows: TGCGCCAGCAGCTTGGAGGGCGGGGGCTGGGAGCAGTTCTTC. The chain recombines TRBV5-1 with TRBJ2-1; D is possibly TRBD2 (7 bases). Trimming pared 0 bases from V and 10 bases from J, leaving 14 bases between. CDR3 length equals 14 residues. Per the germline V gene, CDR1 is SGHRS and CDR2 is YFSETQ.

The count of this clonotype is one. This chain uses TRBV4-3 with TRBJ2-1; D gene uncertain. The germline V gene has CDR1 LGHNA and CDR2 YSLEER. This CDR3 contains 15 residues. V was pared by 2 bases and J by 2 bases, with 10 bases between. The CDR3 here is CASSQTPATYNEQFF. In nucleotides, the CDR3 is TGCGCCAGCAGCCAAACCCCTGCCACCTACAATGAGCAGTTCTTC.

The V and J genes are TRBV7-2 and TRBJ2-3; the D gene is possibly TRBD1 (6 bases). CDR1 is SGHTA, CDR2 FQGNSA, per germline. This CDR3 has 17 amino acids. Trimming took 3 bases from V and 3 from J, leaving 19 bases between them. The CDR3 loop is CASSFLSVGARTDTQYF. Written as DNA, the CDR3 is TGTGCCAGCAGCTTCCTTTCGGTGGGGGCGAGGACAGATACGCAGTATTTT.

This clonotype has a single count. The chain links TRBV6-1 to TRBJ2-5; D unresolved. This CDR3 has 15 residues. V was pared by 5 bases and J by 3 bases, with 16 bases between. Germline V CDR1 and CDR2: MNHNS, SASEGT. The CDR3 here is CASSQEWRPKETQYF. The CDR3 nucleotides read TGTGCCAGCAGTCAGGAGTGGCGCCCAAAAGAGACCCAGTACTTC.

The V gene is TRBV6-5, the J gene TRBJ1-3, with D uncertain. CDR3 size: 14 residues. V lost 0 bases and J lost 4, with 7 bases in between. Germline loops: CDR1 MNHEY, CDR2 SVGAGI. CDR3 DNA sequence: TGTGCCAGCAGTTACTCGAGTGGGGGAAACACCATATATTTT. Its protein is CASSYSSGGNTIYF.

CDR3 region: CASSLVMGGRYNEQFF. The CDR3 DNA reads TGTGCCAGCAGTTTAGTGATGGGGGGGCGGTACAATGAGCAGTTCTTC. The chain links TRBV12-3 or TRBV12-4 to TRBJ2-1; a weak D match, TRBD2 (7 bases). V lost 1 base to trimming and J lost 4 bases, with 14 bases between them. This CDR3 comprises 16 residues.

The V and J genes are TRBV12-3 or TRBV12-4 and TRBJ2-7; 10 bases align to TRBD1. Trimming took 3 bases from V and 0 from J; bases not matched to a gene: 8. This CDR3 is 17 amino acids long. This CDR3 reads CASSFRDRGRRSYEQYF. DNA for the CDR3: TGTGCCAGCAGTTTCCGGGACAGGGGAAGGCGCTCCTACGAGCAGTACTTC.

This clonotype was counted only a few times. The CDR3 DNA is TGCAGTGCTACGGCTAATGAGCAGTTCTTC. As protein: CSATANEQFF. The V gene is TRBV20-1, the J gene TRBJ2-1; D is ambiguous. Trimming removed 4 bases from V and 7 bases from J, with 5 bases in between. The CDR3 runs to 10 residues. From germline, CDR1 is DFQATT and CDR2 SNEGSKA (reference sequence).

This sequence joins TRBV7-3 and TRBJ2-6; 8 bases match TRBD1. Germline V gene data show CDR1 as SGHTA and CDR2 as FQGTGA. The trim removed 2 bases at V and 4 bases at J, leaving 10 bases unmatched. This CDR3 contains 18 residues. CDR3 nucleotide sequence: TGTGCCAGCAGCTTATATTCGACAGGGGCTCTGGGGGCCAACGTCCTGACTTTC. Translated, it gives CASSLYSTGALGANVLTF.

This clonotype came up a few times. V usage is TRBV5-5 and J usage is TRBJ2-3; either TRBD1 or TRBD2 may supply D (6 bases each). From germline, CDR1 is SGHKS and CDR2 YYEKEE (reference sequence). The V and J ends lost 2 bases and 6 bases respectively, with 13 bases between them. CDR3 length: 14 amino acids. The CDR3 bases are TGTGCCAGCAGCTTCTTGGGGGGCCCTGATACGCAGTATTTT. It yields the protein CASSFLGGPDTQYF.

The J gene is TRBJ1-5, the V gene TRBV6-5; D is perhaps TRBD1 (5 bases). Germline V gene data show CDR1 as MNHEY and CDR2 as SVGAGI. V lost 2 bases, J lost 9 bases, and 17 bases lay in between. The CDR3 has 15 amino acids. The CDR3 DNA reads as TGTGCCAGCAGTTACCAGCGGGACTCGAAGGGGCCCCAGCATTTT. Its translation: CASSYQRDSKGPQHF.

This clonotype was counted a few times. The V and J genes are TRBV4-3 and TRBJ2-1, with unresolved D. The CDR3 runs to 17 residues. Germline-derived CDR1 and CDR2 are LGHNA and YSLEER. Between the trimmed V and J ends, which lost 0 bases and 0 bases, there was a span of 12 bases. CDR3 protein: CASSQEAGRDSYNEQFF. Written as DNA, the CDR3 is TGCGCCAGCAGCCAAGAAGCCGGTAGGGACTCCTACAATGAGCAGTTCTTC.